The sequence of this T cell receptor (beta chain) was determined in a study of T cell responses to AZD1222 COVID-19 vaccine. The V and J ends lost 1 base and 9 bases respectively, with 16 bases between them. The CDR3 is made up of 16 amino acids. The germline CDR1 and CDR2 sequences are MGHDK and SYGVNS. Overall study results and limits: Once two AZD1222 doses were given, Spike-specific TCR breadth and depth went up. Regions 160-218 and 743-854 dominated among vaccine-associated CD4 TCRs spanning spike. Donor demographics were predominantly white British with a female majority; clonal diversity may be underestimated. Baseline seropositives among AZD1222 recipients totaled only six or seven.

Regarding this clone: Its matching antigen is unknown.

TCRdb keeps only in-frame clones here, not all; method: immunoSEQ multiplex PCR. The sample shows about 130,000 clones, roughly 91% of them seen only once. This chain uses TRBV25-1 with TRBJ1-6; D might be TRBD1 (6 bases). The sequenced sample was peripheral blood, obtained on day 0 of MenACWY control vaccination. The clonotype was recovered from an adult in good health. The CDR3 region is CASSESSAGASSPLHF. DNA for the CDR3: TGTGCCAGCAGTGAATCCTCGGCAGGGGCAAGTTCACCCCTCCACTTT.